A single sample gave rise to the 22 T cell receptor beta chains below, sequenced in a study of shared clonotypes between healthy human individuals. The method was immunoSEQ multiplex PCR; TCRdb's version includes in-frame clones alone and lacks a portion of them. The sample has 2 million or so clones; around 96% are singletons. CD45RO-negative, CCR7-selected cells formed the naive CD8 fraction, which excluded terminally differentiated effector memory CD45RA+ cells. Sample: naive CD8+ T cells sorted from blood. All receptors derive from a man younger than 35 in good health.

The CDR3 here is CASSDLEGHKNTEAFF. CDR3 nucleotide sequence: TGTGCCAGCAGCGACCTCGAGGGACACAAGAACACTGAAGCTTTCTTT. The gene calls are TRBV9 and TRBJ1-1; D perhaps matches TRBD1 (6 bases). V lost 3 bases to trimming and J lost 1 base, with 16 bases between them. The CDR3 has 16 residues. In germline, CDR1 is SGDLS, CDR2 YYNGEE.

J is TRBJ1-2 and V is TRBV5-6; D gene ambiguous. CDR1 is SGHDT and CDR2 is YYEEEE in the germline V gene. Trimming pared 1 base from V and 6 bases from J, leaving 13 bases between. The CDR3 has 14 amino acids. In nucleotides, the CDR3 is TGTGCCAGCAGCTTGTCAGACCTCTCGGATGGCTACACCTTC. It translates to CASSLSDLSDGYTF.

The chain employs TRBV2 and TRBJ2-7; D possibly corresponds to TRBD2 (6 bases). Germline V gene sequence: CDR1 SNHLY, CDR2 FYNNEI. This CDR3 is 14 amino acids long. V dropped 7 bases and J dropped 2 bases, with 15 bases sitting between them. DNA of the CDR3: TGTGCCAGCACTACCGGGACTGTCACCTACGAGCAGTACTTC. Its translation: CASTTGTVTYEQYF. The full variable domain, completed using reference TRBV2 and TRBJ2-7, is EPEVTQTPSHQVTQMGQEVILRCVPISNHLYFYWYRQILGQKVEFLVSFYNNEISEKSEIFDDQFSVERPDGSNFTLKIRSTKLEDSAMYFCASTTGTVTYEQYFGPGTRLTVT.

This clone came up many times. The CDR3 region has the DNA TGTGCCAGCAGCTTCGGGCCGTTCACTGAAGCTTTCTTT. Translation: CASSFGPFTEAFF. The genes are TRBV11-1 and TRBJ1-1, with D uncertain. Trimming took off 3 bases at V and 4 bases at J, with 9 bases between the two ends. This CDR3 has 13 residues. Germline loops: CDR1 SGHAT, CDR2 FQDESV (reference sequence).

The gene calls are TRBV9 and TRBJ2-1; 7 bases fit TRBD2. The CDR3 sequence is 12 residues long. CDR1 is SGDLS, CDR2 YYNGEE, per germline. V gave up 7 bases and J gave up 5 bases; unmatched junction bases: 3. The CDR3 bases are TGTGCCAGCGGGCTAGCGGACAATGAGCAGTTCTTC. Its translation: CASGLADNEQFF.

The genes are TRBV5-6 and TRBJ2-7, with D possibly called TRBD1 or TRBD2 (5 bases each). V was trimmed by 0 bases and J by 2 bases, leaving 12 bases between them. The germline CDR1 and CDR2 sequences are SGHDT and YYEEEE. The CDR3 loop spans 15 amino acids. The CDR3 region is CASSLVGTEPYEQYF. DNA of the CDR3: TGTGCCAGCAGCTTGGTTGGGACGGAACCCTACGAGCAGTACTTC.

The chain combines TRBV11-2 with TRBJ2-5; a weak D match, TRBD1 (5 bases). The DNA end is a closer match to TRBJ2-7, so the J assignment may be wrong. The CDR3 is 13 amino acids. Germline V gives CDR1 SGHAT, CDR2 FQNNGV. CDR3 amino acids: CASSLETDYEQYF. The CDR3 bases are TGTGCCAGCAGCTTAGAGACAGACTACGAGCAGTACTTC.

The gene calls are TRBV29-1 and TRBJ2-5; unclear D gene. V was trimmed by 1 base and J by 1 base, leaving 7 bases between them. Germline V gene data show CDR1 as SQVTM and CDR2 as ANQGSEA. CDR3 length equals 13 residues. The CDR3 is CSVEGRSQETQYF. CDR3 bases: TGCAGCGTTGAAGGGCGTTCCCAAGAGACCCAGTACTTC.

DNA of the CDR3: TGTGCCAGCAGTGCGCCCGAGGAGGTAGATCATTCACCCCTCCACTTT. Translation gives CASSAPEEVDHSPLHF. The chain recombines TRBV25-1 with TRBJ1-6; D is unresolved. This CDR3 comprises 16 residues. Germline loops: CDR1 MGHDK, CDR2 SYGVNS. Trimming took off 4 bases at V and 8 bases at J, with 18 bases between the two ends.

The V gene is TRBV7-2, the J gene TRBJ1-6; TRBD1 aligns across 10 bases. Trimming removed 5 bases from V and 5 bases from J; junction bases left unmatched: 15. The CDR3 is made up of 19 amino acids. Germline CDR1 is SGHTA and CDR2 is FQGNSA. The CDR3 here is CASSHSPGTGEFDNSPLHF. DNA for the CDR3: TGTGCCAGCAGCCACAGTCCCGGGACAGGGGAATTTGATAATTCACCCCTCCACTTT.

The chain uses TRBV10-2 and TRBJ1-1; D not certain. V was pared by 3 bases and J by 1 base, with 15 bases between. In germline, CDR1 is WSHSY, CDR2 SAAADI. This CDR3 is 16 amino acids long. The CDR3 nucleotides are TGCGCCAGCAGTGAAAGTTCGGGTTTCGGGAACACTGAAGCTTTCTTT. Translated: CASSESSGFGNTEAFF.

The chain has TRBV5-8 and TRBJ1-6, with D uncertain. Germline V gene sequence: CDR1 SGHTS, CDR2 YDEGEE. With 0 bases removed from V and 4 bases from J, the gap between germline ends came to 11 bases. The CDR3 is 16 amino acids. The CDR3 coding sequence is TGTGCCAGCAGCTTGGGACCGAACCTTTATAATTCACCCCTCCACTTT. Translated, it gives CASSLGPNLYNSPLHF.

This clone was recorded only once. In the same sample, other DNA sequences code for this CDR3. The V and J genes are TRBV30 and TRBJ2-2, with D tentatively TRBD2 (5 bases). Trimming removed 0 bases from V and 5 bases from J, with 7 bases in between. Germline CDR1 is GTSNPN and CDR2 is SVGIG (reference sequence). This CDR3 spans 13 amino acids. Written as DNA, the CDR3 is TGTGCCTGGAGTGTACTAGTTACCGGGGAGCTGTTTTTT. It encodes CAWSVLVTGELFF.

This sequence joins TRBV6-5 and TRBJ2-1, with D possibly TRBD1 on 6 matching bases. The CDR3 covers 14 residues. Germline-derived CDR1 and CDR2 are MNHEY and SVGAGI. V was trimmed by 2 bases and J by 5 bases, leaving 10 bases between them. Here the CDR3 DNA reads TGTGCCAGCAGTTACGCGGCAGGGGACAATGAGCAGTTCTTC. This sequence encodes CASSYAAGDNEQFF.

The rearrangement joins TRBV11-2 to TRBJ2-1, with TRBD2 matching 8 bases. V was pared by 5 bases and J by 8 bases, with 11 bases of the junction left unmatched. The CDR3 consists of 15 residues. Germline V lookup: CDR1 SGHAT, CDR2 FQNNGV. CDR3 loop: CASSPAYPGGDEQFF. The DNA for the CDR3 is TGTGCCAGCAGCCCGGCGTATCCGGGAGGGGATGAGCAGTTCTTC.

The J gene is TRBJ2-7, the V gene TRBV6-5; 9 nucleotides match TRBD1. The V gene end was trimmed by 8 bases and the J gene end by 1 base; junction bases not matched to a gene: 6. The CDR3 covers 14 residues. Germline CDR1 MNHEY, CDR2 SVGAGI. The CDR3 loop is CASDPTGGSYEQYF. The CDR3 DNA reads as TGTGCCAGCGATCCGACAGGGGGATCCTACGAGCAGTACTTC.

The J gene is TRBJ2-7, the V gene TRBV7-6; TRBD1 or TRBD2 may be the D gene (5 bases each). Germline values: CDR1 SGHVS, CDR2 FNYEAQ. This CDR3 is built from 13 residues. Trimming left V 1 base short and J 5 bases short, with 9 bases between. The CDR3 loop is CASSLGGVNEQYF. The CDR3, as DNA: TGTGCCAGCAGCTTAGGAGGGGTCAACGAGCAGTACTTC.

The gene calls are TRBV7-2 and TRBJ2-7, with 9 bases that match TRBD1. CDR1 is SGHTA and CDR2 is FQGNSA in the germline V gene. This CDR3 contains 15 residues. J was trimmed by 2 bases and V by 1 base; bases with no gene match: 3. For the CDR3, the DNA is TGTGCCAGCAGCTTAGGGACAGGGGTTGCCTACGAGCAGTACTTC. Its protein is CASSLGTGVAYEQYF. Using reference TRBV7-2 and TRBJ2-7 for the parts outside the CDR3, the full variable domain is GAGVSQSPSNKVTEKGKDVELRCDPISGHTALYWYRQSLGQGLEFLIYFQGNSAPDKSGLPSDRFSAERTGGSVSTLTIQRTQQEDSAVYLCASSLGTGVAYEQYFGPGTRLTVT.

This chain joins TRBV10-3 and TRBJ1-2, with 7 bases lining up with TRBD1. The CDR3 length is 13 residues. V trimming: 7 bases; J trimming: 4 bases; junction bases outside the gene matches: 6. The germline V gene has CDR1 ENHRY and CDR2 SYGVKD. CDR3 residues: CAITGQESYGYTF. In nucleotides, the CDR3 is TGTGCCATCACCGGACAGGAAAGCTATGGCTACACCTTC.

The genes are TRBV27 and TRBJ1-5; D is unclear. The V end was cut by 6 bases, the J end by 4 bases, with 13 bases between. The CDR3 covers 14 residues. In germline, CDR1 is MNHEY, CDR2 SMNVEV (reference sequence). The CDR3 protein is CASRDLGSNQPQHF. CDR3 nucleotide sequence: TGTGCCAGCAGGGATCTGGGTTCGAATCAGCCCCAGCATTTT.

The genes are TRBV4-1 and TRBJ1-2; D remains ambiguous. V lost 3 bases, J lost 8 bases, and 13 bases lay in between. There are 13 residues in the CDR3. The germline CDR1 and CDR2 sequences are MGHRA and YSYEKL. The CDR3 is CASSQYSVNGYTF. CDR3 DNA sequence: TGCGCCAGCAGCCAGTATTCAGTCAACGGCTACACCTTC.

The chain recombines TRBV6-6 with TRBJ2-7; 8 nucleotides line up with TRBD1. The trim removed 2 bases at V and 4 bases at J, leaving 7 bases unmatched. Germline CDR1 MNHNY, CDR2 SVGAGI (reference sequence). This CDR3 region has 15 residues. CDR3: CASSYGAGGAYEQYF. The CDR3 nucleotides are TGTGCCAGCAGTTACGGGGCAGGGGGCGCTTACGAGCAGTACTTC.